The sequence of this T cell receptor (beta chain) was determined in a study of T-cell memory formation after mild COVID-19. Study-wide findings and caveats: Second-wave clones reaching peak frequency on day 37 lacked confirmed SARS-CoV-2 specificity.

Trimming took 8 bases from V and 0 from J, leaving 13 bases between them. Germline V gene lookup returns CDR1 SQVTM and CDR2 ANQGSEA. This CDR3 contains 14 residues. This clonotype was detected a few times. Antigen: not known. MiXCR was run by TCRdb on the 5' RACE reads, yielding one entry per CDR3 protein. The sample shows about 430,000 distinct CDR3 sequences, less than 25% of them seen only once. V usage is TRBV29-1 and J usage is TRBJ2-2, with D perhaps TRBD1 (6 bases). Sequencing input: PBMCs or a T cell subset sorted from them (not recorded which). The TCR was taken from an adult woman who had mild COVID-19 (a few samples of this study predate the infection). Cell type and time point are not known. CDR3 amino acids: CSCRPGANTGELFF. CDR3 DNA sequence: TGCAGCTGCCGCCCAGGGGCGAACACCGGGGAGCTGTTTTTT.